This T cell receptor (beta chain) was identified during a study of T cell repertoires in cytomegalovirus infection. Study-wide background: Selected CMV epitopes included recently identified HLA-C-restricted ones as well as well-studied HLA-B-restricted ones. An indication of both CMV infection and matching HLA type came from public TCR beta signatures.

TCRdb reprocessed the reads with MiXCR, giving one entry per CDR3 protein. The table records about 700,000 distinct CDR3 sequences, roughly 36% of them present only once. Study outcomes and limitations: Cumulative public TCR beta family frequency identified carriers of CMV plus the relevant HLA. The ex vivo response showed dominance by HLA-C-restricted CMV-specific TCR beta clonotypes.

This clonotype was counted ten times or more. Its antigen is as yet unknown. V lost 0 bases to trimming and J lost 4 bases, with 7 bases between them. Germline-derived CDR1 and CDR2 are SGHKS and YYEKEE (reference sequence). The CDR3 contains 13 residues. The sequence came from a human donor in good health (CMV status not recorded). Some clones in this sample may be carry-over from other donors' samples. The V call is TRBV5-5, the J call TRBJ2-5; no definite D call. The material was cultured PBMCs, obtained from culture after CMV antigen stimulation. The CDR3 coding sequence is TGTGCCAGCAGCTTGGCTTCGAGAGAGACCCAGTACTTC. This sequence encodes CASSLASRETQYF.